A single sample gave rise to the 28 T cell receptor beta chains below, sequenced in a study of regulatory dendritic cells for organ transplantation. The repertoire was sequenced with immunoSEQ multiplex PCR; TCRdb's copy has only in-frame clones and lacks some. The sample records about 28,000 clones, approximately 77% being singletons. The sequenced sample consisted of naive CD8+ T cells from blood. Stated subset: CD45RA+ naive T cells. The source of these receptors is a human donor in good health.

This chain links TRBV4-1 with TRBJ2-7; D is possibly TRBD1 (6 bases). The germline V gene encodes CDR1 MGHRA and CDR2 YSYEKL. V was cut by 0 bases and J by 0 bases, with 9 bases left in between. The length of the CDR3 is 15 residues. For the CDR3, the DNA is TGCGCCAGCAGCCAAGATCAGGGGAGCTCCTACGAGCAGTACTTC. It yields the protein CASSQDQGSSYEQYF.

The rearrangement joins TRBV5-6 to TRBJ2-7; TRBD1 matches at 9 bases. J was trimmed by 1 base and V by 4 bases; bases with no gene match: 12. The CDR3 contains 17 residues. Germline V lookup: CDR1 SGHDT, CDR2 YYEEEE. The CDR3 is CASSMNYRDRASYEQYF. The CDR3 region has the DNA TGTGCCAGCAGCATGAACTACCGGGACAGGGCGTCCTACGAGCAGTACTTC.

The chain recombines TRBV29-1 with TRBJ1-2; 8 bases line up with TRBD1. The germline CDR1 and CDR2 sequences are SQVTM and ANQGSEA. J gave up 8 bases and V 1 base, and 9 bases lay outside the gene matches. The CDR3 consists of 14 residues. CDR3 in DNA: TGCAGCGTTGAAGCCCAGGACAGGGATGGAGGCTACACCTTC. Translating it yields CSVEAQDRDGGYTF.

This clone was counted a single time. The V and J genes are TRBV7-6 and TRBJ1-5, with unresolved D. The V gene lost 3 bases and the J gene lost 3 bases, with 6 bases spanning the gap. The germline V gene encodes CDR1 SGHVS and CDR2 FNYEAQ. This CDR3 is built from 13 residues. In DNA, the CDR3 is TGTGCCAGCAGCTTCGGGAACAATCAGCCCCAGCATTTT. Translating gives CASSFGNNQPQHF.

This clone was detected only a few times. The rearrangement links TRBV5-1 to TRBJ1-1, with TRBD1 identical over 8 bases. The germline gives CDR1 SGHRS, CDR2 YFSETQ. Losses at the gene ends were 4 bases for V and 0 bases for J; bases not matched to a gene: 11. The CDR3 has 17 amino acids. The CDR3 sequence is CASSERTGRMVNTEAFF. The CDR3 DNA is TGCGCCAGCAGCGAGAGGACAGGGAGGATGGTGAACACTGAAGCTTTCTTT.

This clone came up once. The CDR3 DNA reads TGTGCCAGCAGCCGAGAGCCAGAGGTAACTAGCACAGATACGCAGTATTTT. Amino acid sequence: CASSREPEVTSTDTQYF. This rearrangement joins TRBV9 to TRBJ2-3; D remains ambiguous. Germline V gene sequence: CDR1 SGDLS, CDR2 YYNGEE. V was pared by 4 bases and J by 0 bases, with 18 bases between. CDR3 length equals 17 residues.

The chain links TRBV5-1 to TRBJ2-3; 10 bases are shared with TRBD2. The V segment lost 6 bases and the J segment 4 bases; nucleotides outside the gene matches: 17. There are 18 residues in the CDR3. Germline lookup yields CDR1 SGHRS and CDR2 YFSETQ. CDR3 in DNA: TGCGCCAGCACCTGGGAAAGCGGGGGGGCCTGGGCGGCAGATACGCAGTATTTT. Residues: CASTWESGGAWAADTQYF.

This clone has just one count. V gene TRBV6-6 combines with J gene TRBJ1-1; 7 nucleotides agree with TRBD1. Trimming took 4 bases from V and 0 from J; bases not matched to a gene: 5. There are 15 residues in the CDR3. Germline V lookup: CDR1 MNHNY, CDR2 SVGAGI (reference sequence). CDR3 DNA: TGTGCCAGCAGTTTCGACGGGACAGTGAACACTGAAGCTTTCTTT. Translated: CASSFDGTVNTEAFF.

In this sample, this clone turned up a few times. The CDR3 nucleotides read TGTGCCAGCAGCCCCCGGGAGGGACGATCACCCCTCCACTTT. This sequence encodes CASSPREGRSPLHF. The chain is built from TRBV7-9 and TRBJ1-6, with D possibly being TRBD1 (5 bases). The CDR3 covers 14 residues. Germline V gives CDR1 SEHNR, CDR2 FQNEAQ (reference sequence). V shed 5 bases and J shed 10 bases, with 15 bases lying between them.

The V and J genes are TRBV18 and TRBJ2-3, with TRBD1 matching over 8 bases. This CDR3 spans 16 amino acids. CDR1 KGHSH and CDR2 LQKENI come from the germline V gene. Trimming at V came to 6 bases and at J to 3 bases, leaving 11 bases not matched to a gene. The CDR3 is CASSPNPGTGTDTQYF. In DNA form, the CDR3 reads TGTGCCAGCTCCCCAAACCCCGGGACAGGAACAGATACGCAGTATTTT. The full variable domain, in which reference TRBV18 and TRBJ2-3 provide the parts outside the CDR3, is NAGVMQNPRHLVRRRGQEARLRCSPMKGHSHVYWYRQLPEEGLKFMVYLQKENIIDESGMPKERFSAEFPKEGPSILRIQQVVRGDSAAYFCASSPNPGTGTDTQYFGPGTRLTVL.

This chain uses TRBV6-6 with TRBJ2-5; 9 nucleotides agree with TRBD2. Germline trimming cut 11 bases from V and 2 bases from J; bases unmatched to any gene: 12. CDR3 size: 15 residues. Germline V gene sequence: CDR1 MNHNY, CDR2 SVGAGI (reference sequence). CDR3 bases: TGTGCCGCGAGCAGCCTAGCGGGATTTCAAGAGACCCAGTACTTC. Its translation: CAASSLAGFQETQYF.

The chain couples TRBV5-6 to TRBJ2-7; TRBD1 matches 7 bases. The CDR3 runs 15 residues. Germline V gene data show CDR1 as SGHDT and CDR2 as YYEEEE. V gave up 4 bases and J gave up 0 bases; unmatched junction bases: 7. For the CDR3, the DNA is TGTGCCAGCAGCCCTACCGGGACAGCCTCCTACGAGCAGTACTTC. Translation gives CASSPTGTASYEQYF.

V is TRBV6-4 and J is TRBJ2-1; the match to TRBD2 covers 10 bases. V dropped 4 bases and J dropped 4; count of bases not matched to a gene: 7. Germline V CDR1 and CDR2: MRHNA, SNTAGT. The CDR3 consists of 16 residues. The DNA for the CDR3 is TGTGCCAGCAGTGCAGCGGGGGGGCGAACTTACAATGAGCAGTTCTTC. This translates into CASSAAGGRTYNEQFF.

This clone appeared once. The chain has TRBV14 and TRBJ2-2; no clear D. This CDR3 has 14 amino acids. Germline CDR1 reads SGHDN; CDR2 reads FVKESK. The V end lost 3 bases, the J end lost 2 bases, and 7 bases lay between the germline ends. The CDR3, as DNA: TGTGCCAGCAGCCATAGCCTTAACACCGGGGAGCTGTTTTTT. This sequence encodes CASSHSLNTGELFF.

The chain links TRBV7-2 to TRBJ1-6; TRBD1 might be the D (6 bases). The CDR3 loop spans 17 amino acids. Germline-derived CDR1 and CDR2 are SGHTA and FQGNSA. The germline V and J ends were trimmed by 4 bases and 1 base, with 14 bases remaining between them. The CDR3 nucleotides are TGTGCCAGCAGCTCCTCGGACAGACGATCCTATAATTCACCCCTCCACTTT. The encoded protein is CASSSSDRRSYNSPLHF. Variable domain in full (rest from reference TRBV7-2 and TRBJ1-6): GAGVSQSPSNKVTEKGKDVELRCDPISGHTALYWYRQSLGQGLEFLIYFQGNSAPDKSGLPSDRFSAERTGGSVSTLTIQRTQQEDSAVYLCASSSSDRRSYNSPLHFGNGTRLTVT.

This clone was detected only once. This sequence joins TRBV29-1 and TRBJ2-2, with D possibly being TRBD1 (6 bases). Trimming removed 3 bases at V and 5 bases at J, with 16 bases between. CDR1 is SQVTM, CDR2 ANQGSEA, per germline. There are 15 residues in the CDR3. This chain's CDR3 is CSVEDRTSSTGELFF. CDR3 DNA: TGCAGCGTTGAGGACAGAACTTCATCGACCGGGGAGCTGTTTTTT.

This sequence joins TRBV2 and TRBJ2-1; TRBD1 is a possible D gene (7 bases). The V end was cut by 8 bases, the J end by 5 bases, with 13 bases between. The CDR3 is 13 residues long. Germline CDR1 and CDR2: SNHLY and FYNNEI. CDR3 DNA: TGTGCCAGCCGCGGGACAGTCAACAATGAGCAGTTCTTC. This codes for CASRGTVNNEQFF.

The rearrangement links TRBV7-9 to TRBJ2-7; 7 nucleotides align to TRBD1. The CDR3 runs 14 residues. From germline, CDR1 is SEHNR and CDR2 FQNEAQ (reference sequence). With V trimmed by 5 bases and J by 0 bases, 4 bases remained unmatched. The CDR3 DNA reads TGTGCCAGCAGCCCCCGGGACAGCTCCTACGAGCAGTACTTC. Protein: CASSPRDSSYEQYF.

Remarks on this clone: One end of the junction varies from germline; a read error may be responsible. V usage is TRBV23-1 and J usage is TRBJ1-1; no reliable D call. TRBV23-1 is an ORF, with its function uncertain. The CDR3 length is 15 residues. CDR3 region: CASSQIPGLKTEAFF. CDR3 sequence (DNA): TGCGCCAGCAGTCAAATCCCGGGTCTGAAGACTGAAGCTTTCTTT.

V usage is TRBV11-2 and J usage is TRBJ1-4, with 11 bases matching TRBD1. The V gene's germline CDR1 is SGHAT and CDR2 FQNNGV. This CDR3 region has 16 residues. V gave up 5 bases and J gave up 6 bases; unmatched junction bases: 8. The CDR3 nucleotides read TGTGCCAGCAGCCCAGGGACAGGGGGAATTGATGAAAAACTGTTTTTT. Protein product: CASSPGTGGIDEKLFF.

The rearrangement links TRBV7-6 to TRBJ2-2; TRBD2 matches at 8 bases. Germline assignment: CDR1 SGHVS and CDR2 FNYEAQ. The junction had 21 bases not matched to a gene; V was cut back by 5 bases and J by 4 bases. The CDR3 contains 20 residues. CDR3 amino acids: CASSTGYISSGADGTGELFF. The DNA of the CDR3 is TGTGCCAGCAGCACAGGCTACATTAGTAGCGGGGCGGACGGCACCGGGGAGCTGTTTTTT.

The V call is TRBV11-2, the J call TRBJ2-5; D possibly corresponds to TRBD2 (6 bases). The CDR3 is 15 amino acids. Trimming took off 6 bases at V and 5 bases at J, with 19 bases between the two ends. Germline V CDR1 and CDR2: SGHAT, FQNNGV. The CDR3 loop is CASSPGVQGWETQYF. Written as DNA, the CDR3 is TGTGCCAGCAGTCCGGGGGTCCAGGGCTGGGAGACCCAGTACTTC.

The chain couples TRBV5-6 to TRBJ2-2; D gene uncertain. Germline V CDR1 and CDR2: SGHDT, YYEEEE. The ends were cut back, 0 bases at V and 1 base at J, with 7 bases in the middle. The CDR3 sequence is 15 residues long. DNA for the CDR3: TGTGCCAGCAGCTTGGGTAGCCGGAACACCGGGGAGCTGTTTTTT. The encoded protein is CASSLGSRNTGELFF.

This clone was observed once. V usage is TRBV11-1 and J usage is TRBJ2-6; 8 nucleotides line up with TRBD1. V lost 2 bases, J lost 2 bases, and 2 bases stayed unmatched. This CDR3 has 16 residues. Germline V gene data show CDR1 as SGHAT and CDR2 as FQDESV (reference sequence). The CDR3 DNA follows: TGTGCCAGCAGCTTAAGGACAGGGCCTGGGGCCAACGTCCTGACTTTC. Translation: CASSLRTGPGANVLTF.

This clone was found a few times. V gene TRBV5-4 combines with J gene TRBJ1-1; 10 nucleotides line up with TRBD1. Trimming at V came to 6 bases and at J to 7 bases, leaving 9 bases not matched to a gene. The CDR3 is 14 residues long. Germline V CDR1 and CDR2: SGHNT, YYREEE (reference sequence). CDR3 loop: CASTSTGGLVEAFF. The CDR3 bases are TGTGCCAGCACCTCGACAGGGGGCCTAGTTGAAGCTTTCTTT.

This clone has more than one count but fewer than ten. CDR3 bases: TGCGCCACCTCTCCGGGACAGTACAATCAGCCCCAGCATTTT. This codes for CATSPGQYNQPQHF. The rearrangement uses TRBV4-1 and TRBJ1-5; 7 bases map to TRBD1. The CDR3 runs to 14 residues. Losses at the gene ends were 10 bases for V and 3 bases for J; bases not matched to a gene: 9. The germline V gene encodes CDR1 MGHRA and CDR2 YSYEKL.

The chain combines TRBV2 with TRBJ1-1, with D uncertain. Germline V CDR1 and CDR2: SNHLY, FYNNEI. The CDR3 has 12 amino acids. The germline V and J ends were trimmed by 10 bases and 5 bases, with 14 bases remaining between them. The CDR3: CAIQRVRTEAFF. DNA of the CDR3: TGTGCCATACAGAGGGTGAGAACTGAAGCTTTCTTT.

The J gene is TRBJ2-1, the V gene TRBV7-9; possible D gene TRBD2, 5 bases. Germline CDR1 and CDR2: SEHNR and FQNEAQ (reference sequence). V was trimmed by 4 bases and J by 6 bases, leaving 10 bases between them. The length of the CDR3 is 13 residues. Here the CDR3 DNA reads TGTGCCAGCAGCTCCCACGCGGGCAATGAGCAGTTCTTC. Amino acid sequence: CASSSHAGNEQFF. Full variable domain (rest looked up from reference TRBV7-9 and TRBJ2-1): DTGVSQNPRHKITKRGQNVTFRCDPISEHNRLYWYRQTLGQGPEFLTYFQNEAQLEKSRLLSDRFSAERPKGSFSTLEIQRTEQGDSAMYLCASSSHAGNEQFFGPGTRLTVL.